Below, 13 T cell receptor beta chains from the same sample are listed, as sequenced in a study of human T cells and chemical hapten exposure. The treatment: therapeutic diphenylcyclopropenone sensitization with weekly scalp DPC. Library construction involved attaching unique molecular identifiers to individual cDNA molecules, which allowed quantitative, reproducible TCR counting. One entry per CDR3 protein results from TCRdb running MiXCR on the reads. Of about 3,500 distinct CDR3 sequences listed, around 52% are singletons. The starting material was whole blood, obtained before DPC sensitization or 2, 6, or about 24 weeks after (not recorded which). These receptors all stem from an adult with alopecia areata. Some clones in this sample may be carry-over from other donors' samples. This table probably holds off-target reads from a library built for another chain.

J is TRBJ2-7 and V is TRBV11-2, with 12 bases aligning to TRBD2. J gave up 7 bases and V 1 base, and 17 bases lay outside the gene matches. Germline loops: CDR1 SGHAT, CDR2 FQNNGV. The CDR3 is made up of 19 amino acids. The CDR3 here is CASSLVPFATSGGTEEQYF. The DNA of the CDR3 is TGTGCCAGCAGCTTAGTACCCTTCGCCACTAGCGGGGGGACAGAAGAGCAGTACTTC.

The chain is built from TRBV5-5 and TRBJ2-3, with TRBD1 identical over 8 bases. Germline V gene sequence: CDR1 SGHKS, CDR2 YYEKEE (reference sequence). The CDR3 extends over 12 amino acids. The J segment lost 6 bases and the V segment lost 4 bases, leaving 1 base of the junction unmatched. CDR3 bases: TGTGCCAGCAGCAGACAGGGGGATACGCAGTATTTT. Its translation: CASSRQGDTQYF.

V and J are TRBV7-9 and TRBJ2-5; D not resolved. Trimming took 4 bases from V and 2 from J, leaving 5 bases between them. The V gene's germline CDR1 is SEHNR and CDR2 FQNEAQ (reference sequence). The CDR3 is made up of 12 amino acids. Here the CDR3 reads CASSSAQETQYF. In DNA form, the CDR3 reads TGTGCCAGCAGCTCAGCACAAGAGACCCAGTACTTC.

This clonotype was counted only a few times. The genes are TRBV10-3 and TRBJ2-7; D is tentatively TRBD1 or TRBD2 (5 bases each). Trimming took 11 bases from V and 4 from J, leaving 18 bases between them. Germline V gene sequence: CDR1 ENHRY, CDR2 SYGVKD. The CDR3 is 13 residues long. The CDR3 spells CAANRDDKYEQYF. The DNA of the CDR3 is TGTGCCGCAAACCGGGACGATAAGTACGAGCAGTACTTC.

In this sample, this clonotype turned up once. Relative to the germline gene, one junction end is altered; a read error may explain this. The chain employs TRBV7-7 and TRBJ2-1; TRBD1 agrees at 8 bases. CDR3 length equals 14 residues. Germline lookup yields CDR1 SSHAT and CDR2 FNYEAQ (reference sequence). CDR3 loop: CASSLTGEFNEQFF. In DNA form, the CDR3 reads TGTGCTAGCAGCTTGACAGGGGAATTCAATGAGCAGTTCTTC. Drawing the rest from reference TRBV7-7 and TRBJ2-1, the complete variable domain is GAGVSQSPRYKVTKRGQDVTLRCDPISSHATLYWYQQALGQGPEFLTYFNYEAQPDKSGLPSDRFSAERPEGSISTLTIQRTEQRDSAMYRCASSLTGEFNEQFFGPGTRLTVL.

This chain uses TRBV29-1 with TRBJ2-7, with a tentative D call TRBD2 (5 bases). The V and J ends lost 3 bases and 3 bases respectively, with 9 bases between them. The CDR3 sequence is 12 residues long. Germline V gives CDR1 SQVTM, CDR2 ANQGSEA. CDR3 protein: CSVEGEGYEQYF. DNA of the CDR3: TGCAGCGTTGAGGGAGAGGGCTACGAGCAGTACTTC.

The chain employs TRBV28 and TRBJ1-1; D is perhaps TRBD1 (6 bases). The germline CDR1 and CDR2 sequences are MDHEN and SYDVKM. Trimming shortened V by 6 bases and J by 5 bases, and 16 bases separated the two germline ends. CDR3 length: 14 residues. CDR3: CASRGPGQGTEAFF. CDR3 DNA sequence: TGTGCCAGCAGGGGCCCGGGGCAGGGGACTGAAGCTTTCTTT. The full variable domain, in which reference TRBV28 and TRBJ1-1 provide the parts outside the CDR3, is DVKVTQSSRYLVKRTGEKVFLECVQDMDHENMFWYRQDPGLGLRLIYFSYDVKMKEKGDIPEGYSVSREKKERFSLILESASTNQTSMYLCASRGPGQGTEAFFGQGTRLTVV.

This chain connects TRBV6-2 or TRBV6-3 to TRBJ2-7, with 7 positions matching TRBD1. Germline CDR1 reads MNHEY; CDR2 reads SVGEGT. The V segment lost 6 bases and the J segment 5 bases; nucleotides outside the gene matches: 4. This CDR3 has 12 residues. In DNA form, the CDR3 reads TGTGCCAGCAGCTCGGACAGGCACGAGCAGTACTTC. Amino acids: CASSSDRHEQYF.

The chain links TRBV7-6 to TRBJ2-4, with D perhaps being TRBD1 or TRBD2 (6 bases each). Germline CDR1 and CDR2: SGHVS and FNYEAQ. V was cut by 5 bases and J by 6 bases, with 14 bases left in between. The CDR3 sequence is 14 residues long. CDR3 region: CASSPGAGINIQYF. CDR3 DNA sequence: TGTGCCAGCAGCCCGGGGGCGGGGATAAACATTCAGTACTTC.

This clonotype has just one count. CDR3 region: CASSEGTTDTQYF. CDR3 coding DNA: TGTGCCAGCAGCGAAGGAACCACAGATACGCAGTATTTT. This chain joins TRBV9 and TRBJ2-3; D is unclear. The V gene lost 3 bases and the J gene lost 2 bases, with 7 bases spanning the gap. Germline CDR1 reads SGDLS; CDR2 reads YYNGEE. This CDR3 region has 13 residues.

The CDR3 reads CSASGGQHYEQYF. CDR3 sequence (DNA): TGCAGTGCTAGCGGGGGACAACACTACGAGCAGTACTTC. The gene calls are TRBV20-1 and TRBJ2-7; D may match TRBD1 or TRBD2 (6 bases each). The CDR3 loop spans 13 amino acids. Germline V CDR1 and CDR2: DFQATT, SNEGSKA (reference sequence). Deletions cut 3 bases from V and 3 bases from J, with 12 bases between.

Of note for this clonotype: The junction does not match germline at one end; this may be a read error. The chain combines TRBV18 with TRBJ2-7; D uncertain. This CDR3 has 14 amino acids. Per the germline V gene, CDR1 is KGHSH and CDR2 is LQKENI. The CDR3 reads CANSPSSGSDEQYF. CDR3 bases: TGTGCCAACTCACCCTCGTCCGGTTCGGACGAGCAGTACTTC. Together with reference TRBV18 and TRBJ2-7, the CDR3 gives the full variable domain: NAGVMQNPRHLVRRRGQEARLRCSPMKGHSHVYWYRQLPEEGLKFMVYLQKENIIDESGMPKERFSAEFPKEGPSILRIQQVVRGDSAAYFCANSPSSGSDEQYFGPGTRLTVT.

The gene calls are TRBV11-2 and TRBJ2-2; D not resolved. In germline, CDR1 is SGHAT, CDR2 FQNNGV. The V and J ends lost 1 base and 6 bases respectively, with 6 bases between them. The CDR3 spans 13 residues. CDR3 nucleotide sequence: TGTGCCAGCAGCTTAGTTGGGTCCGGGGAGCTGTTTTTT. Encoded protein: CASSLVGSGELFF. Together with reference TRBV11-2 and TRBJ2-2, the CDR3 gives the full variable domain: EAGVAQSPRYKIIEKRQSVAFWCNPISGHATLYWYQQILGQGPKLLIQFQNNGVVDDSQLPKDRFSAERLKGVDSTLKIQPAKLEDSAVYLCASSLVGSGELFFGEGSRLTVL.